This record looks at one TCR beta chain sequence and its context. The assay was immunoSEQ multiplex PCR, and TCRdb's table has in-frame clones only and misses some. Among about 160,000 clones, roughly 94% were seen once, and the ten largest hold about 9.3%. Germline assignment: CDR1 MNHEY and CDR2 SVGAGI. The CDR3 is made up of 16 amino acids. Trimming cost V 2 bases and J 10 bases; bases outside gene matches: 10. The data are from a study of control samples from healthy donors and cancer patients. The chain carries TRBV6-5 and TRBJ1-6; 8 bases are a match to TRBD1. The sequenced sample was blood. The receptor's source is a middle-aged woman in good health. The CDR3 bases are TGTGCCAGCAGTTACATCCCTGGACAGGGAAACTCACCCCTCCACTTT. Translating it yields CASSYIPGQGNSPLHF.